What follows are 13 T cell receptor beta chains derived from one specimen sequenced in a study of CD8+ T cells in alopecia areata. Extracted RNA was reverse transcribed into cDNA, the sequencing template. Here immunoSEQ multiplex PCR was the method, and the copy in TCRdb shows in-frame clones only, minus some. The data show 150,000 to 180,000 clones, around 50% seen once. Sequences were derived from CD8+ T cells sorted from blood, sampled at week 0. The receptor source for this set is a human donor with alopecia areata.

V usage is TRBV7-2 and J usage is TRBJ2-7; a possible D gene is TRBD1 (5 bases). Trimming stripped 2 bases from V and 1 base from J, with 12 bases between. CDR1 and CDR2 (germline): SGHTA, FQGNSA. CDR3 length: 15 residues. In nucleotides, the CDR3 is TGTGCCAGCAGCTTACACCCTCAGGGTTCCTACGAGCAGTACTTC. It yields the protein CASSLHPQGSYEQYF.

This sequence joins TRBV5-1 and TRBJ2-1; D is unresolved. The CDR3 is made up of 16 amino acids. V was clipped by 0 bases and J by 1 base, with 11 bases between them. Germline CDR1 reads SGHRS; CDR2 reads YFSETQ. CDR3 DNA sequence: TGCGCCAGCAGCTTGGTGGCTGTCAAATCCTACAATGAGCAGTTCTTC. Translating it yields CASSLVAVKSYNEQFF.

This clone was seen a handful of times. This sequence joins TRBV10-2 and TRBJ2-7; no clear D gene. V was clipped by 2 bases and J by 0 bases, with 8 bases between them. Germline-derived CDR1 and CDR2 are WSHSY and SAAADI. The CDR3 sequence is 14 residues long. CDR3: CASSEKRSSYEQYF. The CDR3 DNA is TGCGCCAGCAGTGAGAAGCGTAGCTCCTACGAGCAGTACTTC.

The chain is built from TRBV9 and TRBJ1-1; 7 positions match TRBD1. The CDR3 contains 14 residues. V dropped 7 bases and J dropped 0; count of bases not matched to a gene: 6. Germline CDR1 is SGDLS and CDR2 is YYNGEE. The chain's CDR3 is CASREGALNTEAFF. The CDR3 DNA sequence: TGTGCCAGCCGTGAGGGGGCCTTGAACACTGAAGCTTTCTTT.

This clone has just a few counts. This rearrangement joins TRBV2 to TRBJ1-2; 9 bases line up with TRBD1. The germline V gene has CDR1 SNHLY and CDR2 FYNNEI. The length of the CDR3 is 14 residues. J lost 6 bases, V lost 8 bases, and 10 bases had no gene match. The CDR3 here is CASGPQDRGDGYTF. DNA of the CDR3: TGTGCCAGCGGGCCCCAGGACAGGGGTGATGGCTACACCTTC. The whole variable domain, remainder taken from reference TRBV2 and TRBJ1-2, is EPEVTQTPSHQVTQMGQEVILRCVPISNHLYFYWYRQILGQKVEFLVSFYNNEISEKSEIFDDQFSVERPDGSNFTLKIRSTKLEDSAMYFCASGPQDRGDGYTFGSGTRLTVV.

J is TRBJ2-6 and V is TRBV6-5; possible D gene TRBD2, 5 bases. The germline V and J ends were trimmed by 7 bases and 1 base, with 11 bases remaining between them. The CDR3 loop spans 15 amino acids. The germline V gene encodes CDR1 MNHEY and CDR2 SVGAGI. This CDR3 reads CASTLRESGANVLTF. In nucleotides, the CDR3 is TGTGCCAGCACGTTGAGGGAATCTGGGGCCAACGTCCTGACTTTC.

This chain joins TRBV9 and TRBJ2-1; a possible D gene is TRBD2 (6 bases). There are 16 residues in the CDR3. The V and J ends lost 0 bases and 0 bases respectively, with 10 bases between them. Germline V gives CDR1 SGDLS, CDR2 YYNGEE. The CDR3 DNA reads TGTGCCAGCAGCGTAGCCGGGGGAAGCTCCTACAATGAGCAGTTCTTC. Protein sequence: CASSVAGGSSYNEQFF.

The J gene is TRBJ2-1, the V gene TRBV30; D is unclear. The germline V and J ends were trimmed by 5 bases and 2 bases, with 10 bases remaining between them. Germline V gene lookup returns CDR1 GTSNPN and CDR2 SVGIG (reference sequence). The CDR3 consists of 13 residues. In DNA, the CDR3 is TGTGCCTGGGAACAAAACCCCTACAATGAGCAGTTCTTC. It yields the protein CAWEQNPYNEQFF.

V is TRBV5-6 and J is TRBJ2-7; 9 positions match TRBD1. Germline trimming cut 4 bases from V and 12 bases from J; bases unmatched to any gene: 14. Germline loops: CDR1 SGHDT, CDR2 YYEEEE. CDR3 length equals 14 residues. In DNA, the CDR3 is TGTGCCAGCAGCCCCTCGGGACAGGGTGCGGAGGGGTACTTC. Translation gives CASSPSGQGAEGYF.

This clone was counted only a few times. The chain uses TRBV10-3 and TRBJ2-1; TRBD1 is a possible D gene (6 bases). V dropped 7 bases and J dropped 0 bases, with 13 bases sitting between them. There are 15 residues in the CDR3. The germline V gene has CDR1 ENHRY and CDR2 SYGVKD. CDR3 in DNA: TGTGCCATCACTCGGACAGAAAGCTCCTACAATGAGCAGTTCTTC. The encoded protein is CAITRTESSYNEQFF.

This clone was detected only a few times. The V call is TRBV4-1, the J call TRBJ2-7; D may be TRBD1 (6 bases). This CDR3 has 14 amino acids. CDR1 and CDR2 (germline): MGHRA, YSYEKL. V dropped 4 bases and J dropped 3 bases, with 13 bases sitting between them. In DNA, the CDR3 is TGCGCCAGCAGCCCACAGACAGGTGTCTACGAGCAGTACTTC. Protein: CASSPQTGVYEQYF.

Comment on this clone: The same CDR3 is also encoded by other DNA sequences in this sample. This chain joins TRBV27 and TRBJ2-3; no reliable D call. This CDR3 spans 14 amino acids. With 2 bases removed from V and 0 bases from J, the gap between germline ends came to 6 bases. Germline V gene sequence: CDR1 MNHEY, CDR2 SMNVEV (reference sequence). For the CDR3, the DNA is TGTGCCAGCAGTTTAAGACACAGCACAGATACGCAGTATTTT. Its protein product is CASSLRHSTDTQYF.

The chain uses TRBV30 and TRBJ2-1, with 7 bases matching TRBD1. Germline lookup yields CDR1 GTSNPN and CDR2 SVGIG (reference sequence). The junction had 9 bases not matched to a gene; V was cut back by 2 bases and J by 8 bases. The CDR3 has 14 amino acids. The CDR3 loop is CAWSTQGFYDEQFF. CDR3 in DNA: TGTGCCTGGAGTACACAGGGGTTTTACGATGAGCAGTTCTTC.